This T cell receptor beta chain was captured by sequencing in a study of cytomegalovirus exposure and HLA in healthy donors. Germline V gene sequence: CDR1 SGHDN, CDR2 FVKESK. Trimming pared 0 bases from V and 2 bases from J, leaving 11 bases between. The CDR3 contains 15 residues. The PCR contained 60 Vbeta and 13 Jbeta primers. Here immunoSEQ multiplex PCR was the method, and the copy in TCRdb shows in-frame clones only, minus some. The sample has approximately 140,000 clones, around 79% seen once. This sequence joins TRBV14 and TRBJ2-7; perhaps TRBD1 as D (6 bases). The origin of this receptor is a human donor in good health. Sequenced: PBMCs. CDR3 loop: CASSQDNRAAYEQYF. In DNA form, the CDR3 reads TGTGCCAGCAGCCAAGATAACAGGGCAGCCTACGAGCAGTACTTC.